These 21 T cell receptor beta chains originate from one sample sequenced in a study of T cells after yellow fever vaccination. TCRdb ran MiXCR on the 5' RACE reads and lists one entry per CDR3 protein. The sample has hundreds of thousands of distinct CDR3 sequences, about a fifth seen once. The starting material was PBMCs, obtained approximately 20 days after the first yellow fever vaccination. The receptors shown here come from a man aged 18 to 30 who received the YFV17D yellow fever vaccine.

The sample holds a few counts of this clonotype. V and J are TRBV6-2 or TRBV6-3 and TRBJ1-5; D ambiguous. With 7 bases removed from V and 6 bases from J, the gap between germline ends came to 13 bases. Per the germline V gene, CDR1 is MNHEY and CDR2 is SVGEGT. The CDR3 covers 13 residues. The CDR3 DNA sequence: TGTGCCAGCAAGGCAGGAGATGGTCAGCCCCAGCATTTT. Its protein is CASKAGDGQPQHF.

The CDR3 DNA is TGTGCCAGCAGCTTCCAGGTCTCTGGAAACACCATATATTTT. This gives the protein CASSFQVSGNTIYF. V gene TRBV7-9 combines with J gene TRBJ1-3, with unresolved D. V lost 3 bases, J lost 0 bases, and 6 bases lay in between. CDR1 is SEHNR and CDR2 is FQNEAQ in the germline V gene (reference sequence). The CDR3 has 14 amino acids. Drawing the rest from reference TRBV7-9 and TRBJ1-3, the complete variable domain is DTGVSQNPRHKITKRGQNVTFRCDPISEHNRLYWYRQTLGQGPEFLTYFQNEAQLEKSRLLSDRFSAERPKGSFSTLEIQRTEQGDSAMYLCASSFQVSGNTIYFGEGSWLTVV.

This clonotype was recorded at least ten times. This CDR3 is CASSGYNEQFF. The CDR3 bases are TGTGCCAGCAGCGGCTACAATGAGCAGTTCTTC. This sequence joins TRBV7-9 and TRBJ2-1, with unresolved D. V was clipped by 5 bases and J by 3 bases, with 2 bases between them. Looked up from germline, CDR1 is SEHNR and CDR2 is FQNEAQ (reference sequence). This CDR3 is 11 amino acids long.

This clonotype was found a few times. The chain links TRBV6-2 or TRBV6-3 to TRBJ2-3, with 10 nucleotides matching TRBD2. With V trimmed by 5 bases and J by 2 bases, 10 bases remained unmatched. The CDR3 has 17 amino acids. Per germline, CDR1 MNHEY and CDR2 SVGEGT. In nucleotides, the CDR3 is TGTGCCAGCAGTCCCGGTTTTCTAGCGGGGGTCACAGATACGCAGTATTTT. This gives the protein CASSPGFLAGVTDTQYF.

This clonotype occurred a few times. The V gene is TRBV7-8, the J gene TRBJ1-5; D remains ambiguous. The CDR3 length is 15 residues. Germline V gene data show CDR1 as SGHVS and CDR2 as FQNEAQ. V was cut by 0 bases and J by 5 bases, with 11 bases left in between. CDR3 nucleotide sequence: TGTGCCAGCAGCTTAGCGCCAGTAAGGGATCAGCCCCAGCATTTT. The encoded protein is CASSLAPVRDQPQHF.

This clonotype was observed at least ten times. The chain recombines TRBV5-1 with TRBJ2-1, with 11 bases identical to TRBD1. This CDR3 contains 15 residues. Germline lookup yields CDR1 SGHRS and CDR2 YFSETQ. V lost 4 bases and J lost 8; bases outside the gene matches: 8. The CDR3 DNA sequence: TGCGCCAGCAGCCCCGGAGGACAGGGGGCCTATGAGCAGTTCTTC. Its translation is CASSPGGQGAYEQFF.

This clonotype turned up a few times. The rearrangement joins TRBV29-1 to TRBJ2-3; TRBD2 aligns across 8 bases. The CDR3 extends over 15 amino acids. CDR1 and CDR2 (germline): SQVTM, ANQGSEA. The junction had 12 bases not matched to a gene; V was cut back by 4 bases and J by 6 bases. The DNA of the CDR3 is TGCAGCGTTGGTCAGCGGGGGCTAGCTCTGGATACGCAGTATTTT. This sequence encodes CSVGQRGLALDTQYF.

J is TRBJ2-7 and V is TRBV3-1; 9 bases are a match to TRBD2. The CDR3 length is 15 residues. Unmatched junction bases numbered 6, after V lost 3 bases and J lost 3 bases. Germline lookup yields CDR1 LGHDT and CDR2 YNNKEL (reference sequence). In DNA, the CDR3 is TGTGCCAGCAGCCAGAGCGGGGGGAGTCTCTACGAGCAGTACTTC. Translated, it gives CASSQSGGSLYEQYF.

This chain links TRBV24-1 with TRBJ2-2, with D possibly being TRBD1 (5 bases). Germline lookup yields CDR1 KGHDR and CDR2 SFDVKD. V dropped 7 bases and J dropped 3 bases, with 8 bases sitting between them. The CDR3 has 13 residues. In nucleotides, the CDR3 is TGTGCCACCAGCCCAGGGTACACCGGGGAGCTGTTTTTT. This gives the protein CATSPGYTGELFF.

The rearrangement joins TRBV6-1 to TRBJ2-5, with D perhaps TRBD1 (6 bases). This CDR3 has 14 amino acids. Germline CDR1 is MNHNS and CDR2 is SASEGT. Trimming removed 6 bases from V and 1 base from J, with 12 bases in between. The CDR3 protein is CASSATGIQETQYF. As DNA, the CDR3 is TGTGCCAGCAGCGCTACAGGGATCCAAGAGACCCAGTACTTC.

This clonotype has just a few counts. The V gene is TRBV5-1, the J gene TRBJ2-1; D possibly corresponds to TRBD1 (6 bases). V was shortened by 0 bases and J by 5 bases, with 9 bases between the two germline ends. This CDR3 is built from 14 residues. Per the germline V gene, CDR1 is SGHRS and CDR2 is YFSETQ. CDR3 protein: CASSLGQDHNEQFF. As DNA, the CDR3 is TGCGCCAGCAGCTTGGGACAGGATCACAATGAGCAGTTCTTC.

This clonotype was seen once. This chain uses TRBV7-6 with TRBJ2-7, with a tentative D call TRBD2 (6 bases). Germline V CDR1 and CDR2: SGHVS, FNYEAQ. Trimming pared 4 bases from V and 4 bases from J, leaving 14 bases between. This CDR3 has 14 residues. Here the CDR3 DNA reads TGTGCCAGCAGCTACGTCCCGGGACTTTACGAGCAGTACTTC. Its translation: CASSYVPGLYEQYF.

The chain recombines TRBV2 with TRBJ1-1; tentatively, D is TRBD1 (5 bases). The length of the CDR3 is 13 residues. V was shortened by 9 bases and J by 2 bases, with 13 bases between the two germline ends. Germline lookup yields CDR1 SNHLY and CDR2 FYNNEI. The CDR3 DNA reads as TGTGCCAGTCACCGGGGGGTCAACACTGAAGCTTTCTTT. Its translation: CASHRGVNTEAFF.

This clonotype was observed a few times. The chain employs TRBV6-5 and TRBJ2-1; TRBD2 matches at 13 bases. CDR3 length: 16 amino acids. Germline CDR1 MNHEY, CDR2 SVGAGI. Trimming removed 2 bases from V and 4 bases from J; junction bases left unmatched: 2. This CDR3 reads CASSYGTSGVYNEQFF. The DNA for the CDR3 is TGTGCCAGCAGTTACGGGACTAGCGGGGTGTACAATGAGCAGTTCTTC.

The chain recombines TRBV30 with TRBJ2-2; D unclear. V lost 0 bases, J lost 4 bases, and 6 bases lay in between. CDR3 size: 13 residues. Germline V lookup: CDR1 GTSNPN, CDR2 SVGIG (reference sequence). CDR3 DNA: TGTGCCTGGAGTGTAGTAAGCACCGGGGAGCTGTTTTTT. This encodes CAWSVVSTGELFF.

J is TRBJ2-1 and V is TRBV5-1; unclear D gene. Germline assignment: CDR1 SGHRS and CDR2 YFSETQ. The CDR3 totals 13 residues. Trimming removed 1 base at V and 6 bases at J, with 8 bases between. Written as DNA, the CDR3 is TGCGCCAGCAGCTTGATAGGTGTCAATGAGCAGTTCTTC. It specifies CASSLIGVNEQFF.

This sequence joins TRBV6-1 and TRBJ1-3; weak D call: TRBD1 (5 bases). The CDR3 spans 15 residues. Germline-derived CDR1 and CDR2 are MNHNS and SASEGT. Trimming stripped 6 bases from V and 0 bases from J, with 12 bases between. The CDR3 DNA follows: TGTGCCAGCAGCCGACAGCGCCGCTCTGGAAACACCATATATTTT. Amino acids: CASSRQRRSGNTIYF.

The rearrangement joins TRBV6-2 or TRBV6-3 to TRBJ2-3; D is perhaps TRBD2 (5 bases). V gave up 5 bases and J gave up 4 bases, with 16 bases separating them. CDR1 MNHEY and CDR2 SVGEGT come from the germline V gene. CDR3 length: 15 residues. The CDR3 region is CASSPGESGADTQYF. CDR3 DNA: TGTGCCAGCAGTCCCGGGGAAAGCGGCGCAGATACGCAGTATTTT.

This clonotype showed up just a few times. The chain recombines TRBV11-1 with TRBJ2-2; possibly TRBD2 for D (5 bases). V was cut by 3 bases and J by 6 bases, with 23 bases left in between. The CDR3 spans 18 residues. Germline values: CDR1 SGHAT, CDR2 FQDESV (reference sequence). CDR3 protein: CASSFGSHGGKVSGELFF. DNA for the CDR3: TGTGCCAGCAGCTTTGGGTCACACGGAGGAAAGGTGTCCGGGGAGCTGTTTTTT.

This clonotype was seen repeatedly, ten times or more. The genes are TRBV29-1 and TRBJ2-7, with 8 nucleotides matching TRBD1. Losses at the gene ends were 3 bases for V and 6 bases for J; bases not matched to a gene: 4. CDR1 is SQVTM, CDR2 ANQGSEA, per germline. The CDR3 consists of 12 residues. CDR3 sequence: CSVEDRVGEQYV. The CDR3 region has the DNA TGCAGCGTTGAGGACAGGGTAGGCGAGCAGTACGTC.

In this sample, this clonotype turned up a few times. The chain uses TRBV6-5 and TRBJ2-4; D call uncertain. Trimming stripped 2 bases from V and 1 base from J, with 9 bases between. CDR1 and CDR2 from the germline V gene are MNHEY and SVGAGI. This CDR3 has 15 residues. The CDR3 DNA follows: TGTGCCAGCAGTTACGGTCCCCAGGCCAAAAACATTCAGTACTTC. It yields the protein CASSYGPQAKNIQYF.